Included here is one T cell receptor beta chain sequence, with context. This entry belongs to a study of OX40 agonist ivuxolimab in advanced cancers. The wider study: Age averaged approximately 60 years (range about 20 to 80), and more than 80% were male. Having had anti-PD-1, anti-PD-L1 or anti-CTLA-4 therapy before was allowed, and approximately 40% had some.

Blood was sampled at baseline, cycle 4 day 1, and cycle 7 day 1. Germline V gene lookup returns CDR1 SGHTA and CDR2 FQGNSA. The CDR3 runs 13 residues. The V segment lost 5 bases and the J segment 6 bases; nucleotides outside the gene matches: 2. TCRdb keeps only in-frame clones here, not all; method: immunoSEQ multiplex PCR. Of about 38,000 clones in the sample, more than 60% were seen once. The chain couples TRBV7-2 to TRBJ1-5; TRBD1 matches at 9 bases. The sequenced sample was CD4+ or CD8+ T cells sorted from blood, obtained in a trial of the OX40 agonist ivuxolimab. The sequence was collected from an adult with an advanced solid tumor such as melanoma, head and neck, liver or kidney cancer. This chain's CDR3 is CASSQDRGQPQHF. Here the CDR3 DNA reads TGTGCCAGCAGCCAGGACAGGGGTCAGCCCCAGCATTTT.